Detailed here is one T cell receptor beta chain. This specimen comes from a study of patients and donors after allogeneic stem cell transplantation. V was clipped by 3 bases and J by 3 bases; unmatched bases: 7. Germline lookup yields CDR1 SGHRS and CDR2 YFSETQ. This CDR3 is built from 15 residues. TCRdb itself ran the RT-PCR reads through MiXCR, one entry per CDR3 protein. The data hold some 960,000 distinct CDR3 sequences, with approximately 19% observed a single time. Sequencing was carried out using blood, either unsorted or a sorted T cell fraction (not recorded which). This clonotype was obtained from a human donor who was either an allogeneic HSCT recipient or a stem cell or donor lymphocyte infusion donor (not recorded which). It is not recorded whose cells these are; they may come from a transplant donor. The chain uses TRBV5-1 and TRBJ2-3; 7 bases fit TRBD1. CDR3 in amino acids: CASSSRDRETDTQYF. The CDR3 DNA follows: TGCGCCAGCAGCTCCCGGGACAGAGAAACAGATACGCAGTATTTT.